The T cell receptor (beta chain) described here comes from a study of identical twins. Germline values: CDR1 MGHDK, CDR2 SYGVNS. Trimming pared 2 bases from V and 3 bases from J, leaving 8 bases between. This CDR3 has 13 amino acids. TCRdb ran MiXCR on the 5' RACE reads and lists one entry per CDR3 protein. The sample includes about 1.7 million distinct CDR3 sequences, roughly a third of them seen just once. Everyone who donated was a healthy Caucasian. Sequenced sample: cord blood. This sequence was found in a newborn girl in good health. V is TRBV25-1 and J is TRBJ2-7; D is uncertain. CDR3 protein: CASSERTRYEQYF. The DNA for the CDR3 is TGTGCCAGCAGTGAACGAACCCGCTACGAGCAGTACTTC.